This passage covers 32 T cell receptor beta chains from one sample sequenced in a study of blood T cell repertoires in COVID-19. Repertoires were generated with immunoSEQ multiplex PCR, while TCRdb's copy carries only in-frame clones and drops some. Of about 150,000 clones in the sample, more than 70% were seen once. The material sequenced was peripheral blood. These receptors originate from a man aged 50 to 59 who had recovered from COVID-19.

This chain uses TRBV6-5 with TRBJ1-1; D call uncertain. Germline CDR1 and CDR2: MNHEY and SVGAGI. The V end was cut by 2 bases, the J end by 1 base, with 5 bases between. This CDR3 has 13 amino acids. In nucleotides, the CDR3 is TGTGCCAGCAGTTACCCCGGGAACACTGAAGCTTTCTTT. Residues: CASSYPGNTEAFF.

CDR3 sequence: CASSLSGTSKTQYF. The CDR3 DNA sequence: TGTGCCAGCAGCCTGTCCGGGACTAGTAAGACCCAGTACTTC. The rearrangement links TRBV7-3 to TRBJ2-5; 8 bases agree with TRBD2. The V gene end was trimmed by 5 bases and the J gene end by 6 bases; junction bases not matched to a gene: 8. The CDR3 is 14 residues long. Germline lookup yields CDR1 SGHTA and CDR2 FQGTGA. The variable domain in full, with the rest retrieved from reference TRBV7-3 and TRBJ2-5, is GAGVSQTPSNKVTEKGKYVELRCDPISGHTALYWYRQSLGQGPEFLIYFQGTGAADDSGLPNDRFFAVRPEGSVSTLKIQRTERGDSAVYLCASSLSGTSKTQYFGPGTRLLVL.

The chain has TRBV18 and TRBJ2-5; TRBD1 matches at 11 bases. CDR3 length: 15 residues. The V and J ends lost 2 bases and 4 bases, in that order; junction bases with no gene match: 3. Germline V gene sequence: CDR1 KGHSH, CDR2 LQKENI. CDR3 bases: TGTGCCAGCTCACCAGGACAGGGGGCTCTAGAGACCCAGTACTTC. It is translated as CASSPGQGALETQYF. The full variable domain, in which reference TRBV18 and TRBJ2-5 provide the parts outside the CDR3, is NAGVMQNPRHLVRRRGQEARLRCSPMKGHSHVYWYRQLPEEGLKFMVYLQKENIIDESGMPKERFSAEFPKEGPSILRIQQVVRGDSAAYFCASSPGQGALETQYFGPGTRLLVL.

The chain combines TRBV6-5 with TRBJ1-2, with 7 bases fitting TRBD1. This CDR3 region has 12 residues. V was pared by 5 bases and J by 7 bases, with 4 bases of the junction left unmatched. The germline V gene encodes CDR1 MNHEY and CDR2 SVGAGI. The CDR3 DNA sequence: TGTGCCAGCAGTCCGACAGGGATTGGCTACACCTTC. Translated: CASSPTGIGYTF.

The V and J genes are TRBV6-2 or TRBV6-3 and TRBJ2-2, with 10 bases aligning to TRBD2. Germline assignment: CDR1 MNHEY and CDR2 SVGEGT. This CDR3 is 15 amino acids long. V dropped 6 bases and J dropped 5; count of bases not matched to a gene: 6. CDR3 protein: CASRPPGLATGELFF. The CDR3 nucleotides read TGTGCCAGCAGGCCTCCGGGACTAGCGACCGGGGAGCTGTTTTTT.

This clone has a single count. This chain joins TRBV4-3 and TRBJ1-2; possible D gene TRBD1, 6 bases. CDR1 is LGHNA and CDR2 is YSLEER in the germline V gene. Trimming pared 2 bases from V and 3 bases from J, leaving 16 bases between. This CDR3 is built from 16 residues. The CDR3 sequence: CASSQFTGQWDYGYTF. CDR3 nucleotides: TGCGCCAGCAGCCAATTTACAGGACAGTGGGACTATGGCTACACCTTC.

The rearrangement links TRBV28 to TRBJ2-7, with 7 bases aligning to TRBD2. V trimming: 6 bases; J trimming: 9 bases; junction bases outside the gene matches: 5. Germline lookup yields CDR1 MDHEN and CDR2 SYDVKM. CDR3 size: 11 residues. CDR3 amino acids: CASRSQRGQYF. The CDR3 nucleotides read TGTGCCAGCAGGTCTCAGCGGGGGCAGTACTTC. Using reference TRBV28 and TRBJ2-7 for the parts outside the CDR3, the full variable domain is DVKVTQSSRYLVKRTGEKVFLECVQDMDHENMFWYRQDPGLGLRLIYFSYDVKMKEKGDIPEGYSVSREKKERFSLILESASTNQTSMYLCASRSQRGQYFGPGTRLTVT.

This chain joins TRBV19 and TRBJ1-4, with 7 bases matching TRBD1. The CDR3 sequence is 14 residues long. V lost 6 bases and J lost 8; bases outside the gene matches: 9. CDR1 LNHDA and CDR2 SQIVND come from the germline V gene (reference sequence). DNA for the CDR3: TGTGCCAGTAGGGAGACAGGGCTCGTCGAAAAACTGTTTTTT. Protein product: CASRETGLVEKLFF. Full variable domain (remainder filled in from reference TRBV19 and TRBJ1-4): DGGITQSPKYLFRKEGQNVTLSCEQNLNHDAMYWYRQDPGQGLRLIYYSQIVNDFQKGDIAEGYSVSREKKESFPLTVTSAQKNPTAFYLCASRETGLVEKLFFGSGTQLSVL.

The genes are TRBV7-8 and TRBJ2-3, with D perhaps matching TRBD1 (5 bases). The V end lost 5 bases, the J end lost 2 bases, and 14 bases lay between the germline ends. CDR3 length: 15 residues. Germline V lookup: CDR1 SGHVS, CDR2 FQNEAQ. The chain's CDR3 is CASSAYRGHTDTQYF. The CDR3 DNA sequence: TGTGCCAGCAGCGCGTATAGGGGCCACACAGATACGCAGTATTTT.

The V call is TRBV6-4, the J call TRBJ1-1; D remains ambiguous. V gave up 3 bases and J gave up 1 base, with 9 bases separating them. Germline V lookup: CDR1 MRHNA, CDR2 SNTAGT. CDR3 length: 14 amino acids. The CDR3 bases are TGTGCCAGCAGTGAAGCGGCTGAGAACACTGAAGCTTTCTTT. It encodes CASSEAAENTEAFF.

The chain carries TRBV7-3 and TRBJ2-5, with 9 bases that match TRBD2. Germline V gene sequence: CDR1 SGHTA, CDR2 FQGTGA. The CDR3 has 15 amino acids. The trim removed 5 bases at V and 4 bases at J, leaving 8 bases unmatched. CDR3: CASSLPERGVETQYF. CDR3 nucleotides: TGTGCCAGCAGCCTGCCTGAGCGGGGGGTAGAGACCCAGTACTTC. Filled out from reference TRBV7-3 and TRBJ2-5, the complete variable domain reads GAGVSQTPSNKVTEKGKYVELRCDPISGHTALYWYRQSLGQGPEFLIYFQGTGAADDSGLPNDRFFAVRPEGSVSTLKIQRTERGDSAVYLCASSLPERGVETQYFGPGTRLLVL.

The CDR3: CASRMVGGHNEKLFF. The CDR3 nucleotides are TGTGCCAGCAGAATGGTAGGGGGACATAATGAAAAACTGTTTTTT. This chain uses TRBV6-6 with TRBJ1-4; D may be TRBD1 (6 bases). Between the trimmed V and J ends, which lost 6 bases and 4 bases, there was a span of 15 bases. The CDR3 totals 15 residues. The germline CDR1 and CDR2 sequences are MNHNY and SVGAGI (reference sequence).

This chain uses TRBV7-6 with TRBJ1-1; 8 bases agree with TRBD1. This CDR3 region has 16 residues. Germline V CDR1 and CDR2: SGHVS, FNYEAQ. The junction had 8 bases not matched to a gene; V was cut back by 5 bases and J by 0 bases. CDR3 sequence reads: CASSPQTGAMNTEAFF. The CDR3 bases are TGTGCCAGCAGCCCGCAGACAGGGGCCATGAACACTGAAGCTTTCTTT.

The gene calls are TRBV2 and TRBJ1-5; 8 bases map to TRBD1. The junction had 3 bases not matched to a gene; V was cut back by 1 base and J by 4 bases. Looked up from germline, CDR1 is SNHLY and CDR2 is FYNNEI. The CDR3 extends over 15 amino acids. The CDR3 protein is CASSEDRGKNQPQHF. CDR3 DNA: TGTGCCAGCAGTGAAGACAGGGGGAAGAATCAGCCCCAGCATTTT.

The rearrangement links TRBV28 to TRBJ2-2; 8 bases align to TRBD2. V shed 8 bases and J 1 base; nucleotides not matched to a gene: 6. Germline values: CDR1 MDHEN, CDR2 SYDVKM. The CDR3 has 15 residues. The CDR3 here is CASLFGGVNTGELFF. CDR3 in DNA: TGTGCCAGCCTTTTCGGGGGGGTGAACACCGGGGAGCTGTTTTTT.

This rearrangement joins TRBV19 to TRBJ1-4; D is unresolved. CDR3 length equals 16 residues. V was clipped by 4 bases and J by 3 bases, with 15 bases between them. Germline CDR1 is LNHDA and CDR2 is SQIVND (reference sequence). CDR3 protein: CASSTSGAGANEKLFF. As DNA, the CDR3 is TGTGCCAGTAGTACTTCCGGTGCCGGGGCTAATGAAAAACTGTTTTTT.

This clone was picked up one time. The J gene is TRBJ2-7, the V gene TRBV20-1; tentatively, D is TRBD1 (7 bases). Germline V gene sequence: CDR1 DFQATT, CDR2 SNEGSKA (reference sequence). The CDR3 totals 11 residues. Trimming shortened V by 6 bases and J by 9 bases, and 15 bases separated the two germline ends. The CDR3 reads CSAGGQRGQYF. The CDR3 nucleotides read TGCAGTGCCGGGGGACAGCGCGGGCAGTACTTC.

Only one count was recorded for this clone. DNA of the CDR3: TGTGCCAGCAGTGAATCAGCGGGCAATGGCTGGAGCACTGAAGCTTTCTTT. This translates into CASSESAGNGWSTEAFF. The J gene is TRBJ1-1, the V gene TRBV25-1, with D unclear. Trimming took off 1 base at V and 4 bases at J, with 19 bases between the two ends. Germline CDR1 MGHDK, CDR2 SYGVNS. CDR3 length: 17 amino acids. Full variable domain (remainder filled in from reference TRBV25-1 and TRBJ1-1): EADIYQTPRYLVIGTGKKITLECSQTMGHDKMYWYQQDPGMELHLIHYSYGVNSTEKGDLSSESTVSRIRTEHFPLTLESARPSHTSQYLCASSESAGNGWSTEAFFGQGTRLTVV.

The rearrangement joins TRBV29-1 to TRBJ2-7; 9 positions match TRBD1. The J segment lost 2 bases and the V segment lost 7 bases, leaving 3 bases of the junction unmatched. This CDR3 spans 12 amino acids. Germline loops: CDR1 SQVTM, CDR2 ANQGSEA. The CDR3 DNA is TGCAGCGCCCGACAGGGGGCCTACGAGCAGTACTTC. Its protein product is CSARQGAYEQYF.

This chain joins TRBV7-2 and TRBJ2-3, with D tentatively TRBD1 (5 bases). CDR1 and CDR2 (germline): SGHTA, FQGNSA. The ends were cut back, 0 bases at V and 0 bases at J, with 16 bases in the middle. This CDR3 region has 18 residues. The CDR3 is CASSLARQRTPSTDTQYF. The CDR3 nucleotides read TGTGCCAGCAGCTTAGCCCGACAGCGTACTCCTAGCACAGATACGCAGTATTTT.

This chain uses TRBV5-1 with TRBJ1-3; 10 nucleotides line up with TRBD1. The CDR3 is made up of 19 amino acids. Germline V gene data show CDR1 as SGHRS and CDR2 as YFSETQ. Unmatched junction bases numbered 9, after V lost 0 bases and J lost 0 bases. In DNA, the CDR3 is TGCGCCAGCAGCTTGGTTTCGGGACAGGGGCGATACTCTGGAAACACCATATATTTT. Protein sequence: CASSLVSGQGRYSGNTIYF.

The V and J genes are TRBV28 and TRBJ2-3, with a possible D match to TRBD1 (6 bases). This CDR3 comprises 15 residues. The V gene lost 4 bases and the J gene lost 4 bases, with 15 bases spanning the gap. CDR1 MDHEN and CDR2 SYDVKM come from the germline V gene. CDR3 sequence reads: CASSYIQGSADTQYF. As DNA, the CDR3 is TGTGCCAGCAGTTATATACAGGGATCGGCAGATACGCAGTATTTT.

The gene calls are TRBV19 and TRBJ2-3; D is undetermined. This CDR3 has 13 residues. V dropped 3 bases and J dropped 6 bases, with 10 bases sitting between them. Germline V gene sequence: CDR1 LNHDA, CDR2 SQIVND (reference sequence). The CDR3 DNA is TGTGCCAGTAGTATTGCGTCCTCTGATACGCAGTATTTT. Its protein product is CASSIASSDTQYF.

The V call is TRBV6-5, the J call TRBJ1-3; a possible D gene is TRBD1 (5 bases). Per germline, CDR1 MNHEY and CDR2 SVGAGI. There are 15 residues in the CDR3. V lost 2 bases, J lost 2 bases, and 10 bases lay in between. Here the CDR3 reads CASSYDTGTGNTIYF. In DNA, the CDR3 is TGTGCCAGCAGTTACGATACAGGCACTGGAAACACCATATATTTT.

This clone is a singleton in its sample. V is TRBV4-1 and J is TRBJ1-4; 9 nucleotides match TRBD1. V shed 5 bases, J shed 8 bases, and the junction held 9 bases outside the gene matches. The CDR3 extends over 15 amino acids. Germline V gene sequence: CDR1 MGHRA, CDR2 YSYEKL. The CDR3, as DNA: TGCGCCAGCAGCAGACCCGGGACAGGGACCGAAAAACTGTTTTTT. Translated, it gives CASSRPGTGTEKLFF.

The chain is built from TRBV3-1 (or the pseudogene TRBV3-2) and TRBJ2-1, with a weak D call TRBD1 (5 bases). V was trimmed by 3 bases and J by 7 bases, leaving 13 bases between them. CDR1 LGHDT and CDR2 YNNKEL come from the germline V gene (reference sequence). The CDR3 sequence is 14 residues long. The CDR3 sequence: CASSQGRVGNEQFF. CDR3 DNA: TGTGCCAGCAGCCAGGGCAGGGTCGGGAATGAGCAGTTCTTC.

The chain has TRBV5-1 and TRBJ2-5; D unresolved. CDR3 length equals 13 residues. Germline-derived CDR1 and CDR2 are SGHRS and YFSETQ. V dropped 0 bases and J dropped 4 bases, with 7 bases sitting between them. Here the CDR3 reads CASSLAPGETQYF. The CDR3 DNA is TGCGCCAGCAGCTTGGCCCCCGGAGAGACCCAGTACTTC.

J is TRBJ2-1 and V is TRBV9; D uncertain. This CDR3 has 12 amino acids. V shed 0 bases and J shed 4 bases, with 2 bases lying between them. Germline V gene sequence: CDR1 SGDLS, CDR2 YYNGEE. CDR3 amino acids: CASSVAYNEQFF. DNA of the CDR3: TGTGCCAGCAGCGTAGCGTACAATGAGCAGTTCTTC.

The chain recombines TRBV4-3 with TRBJ1-6; perhaps TRBD1 as D (6 bases). CDR1 LGHNA and CDR2 YSLEER come from the germline V gene. The CDR3 length is 15 residues. Trimming removed 4 bases from V and 9 bases from J, with 16 bases in between. The CDR3 loop is CASSPAAGGLSPLHF. The CDR3 nucleotides read TGCGCCAGCAGCCCGGCCGCGGGGGGGCTTTCACCCCTCCACTTT.

This chain joins TRBV7-2 and TRBJ1-6, with 7 bases lining up with TRBD1. Germline lookup yields CDR1 SGHTA and CDR2 FQGNSA. V was clipped by 5 bases and J by 5 bases; unmatched bases: 6. This CDR3 contains 15 residues. The DNA of the CDR3 is TGTGCCAGCAGCCCGGACAGGAACAATAATTCACCCCTCCACTTT. It is translated as CASSPDRNNNSPLHF.

V and J are TRBV5-1 and TRBJ1-4, with D perhaps matching TRBD1 (5 bases). The CDR3 loop spans 17 amino acids. CDR1 and CDR2 (germline): SGHRS, YFSETQ. Trimming left V 4 bases short and J 5 bases short, with 21 bases between. The CDR3 spells CASSPKPLGEANEKLFF. The CDR3 DNA reads TGCGCCAGCAGCCCGAAACCCCTGGGGGAGGCGAATGAAAAACTGTTTTTT.

The V call is TRBV7-2, the J call TRBJ2-3, with TRBD2 as a possible D gene (7 bases). The CDR3 totals 15 residues. Trimming pared 4 bases from V and 5 bases from J, leaving 16 bases between. CDR1 SGHTA and CDR2 FQGNSA come from the germline V gene. The CDR3 nucleotides are TGTGCCAGCAGCTCTCGTCGGGGGGCCGGAGATACGCAGTATTTT. As protein: CASSSRRGAGDTQYF.